Listed below are T cell receptor beta chains from one sample, sequenced in a study of cytomegalovirus exposure and HLA in healthy donors. The protocol was immunoSEQ multiplex PCR, while the TCRdb copy is restricted to in-frame clones and leaves out a portion. This table has some 96,000 clones, roughly 79% appearing once. Source material: PBMCs. Receptors were obtained from a man aged 35-49 years in good health and CMV-seronegative. Both conserved end residues are part of each CDR3. A D gene is named only where the DNA matches it firmly. Clone size is stated in some rows and not others, as once, few, many or a class when expanded.

>TRBJ2-1|TRBV15|once|TRBD2
CATSRETTSVEQFF
TGTGCCACCAGCAGAGAGACGACTAGCGTGGAGCAGTTCTTC
>TRBJ1-1|TRBV15|-|-
CATSRDPRPNTEAFF
TGTGCCACCAGCAGAGATCCCAGGCCCAACACTGAAGCTTTCTTT
>TRBJ2-7|TRBV28|-|-
CASSFSIEQYF
TGTGCCAGCAGTTTTTCTATCGAGCAGTACTTC
>TRBJ2-2|TRBV28|-|-
CASRTVNTGELFF
TGTGCCAGCCGGACAGTCAACACCGGGGAGCTGTTTTTT
>TRBJ2-7|TRBV21-1|-|-
CASSPQRKRTPYF
TGTGCCAGCAGCCCGCAGAGGAAACGAACGCCCTACTTC
>TRBJ2-7|TRBV6-5|-|TRBD1
CASVQGGEQYF
TGTGCCAGCGTACAGGGGGGCGAGCAGTACTTC
>TRBJ2-5|TRBV29-1|-|-
CSVVGAGRAGEETQYF
TGCAGCGTTGTGGGGGCCGGTAGGGCGGGAGAGGAGACCCAGTACTTC
>TRBJ2-6|TRBV10-3|-|TRBD2
CAISVRGGLDSGANVLTF
TGTGCCATCAGTGTCCGGGGGGGGCTAGACTCTGGGGCCAACGTCCTGACTTTC
>TRBJ2-1|TRBV19|-|TRBD2
CASSIMGGIGNEQFF
TGTGCCAGTAGTATTATGGGGGGGATCGGCAATGAGCAGTTCTTC
>TRBJ2-7|TRBV9|once|-
CASIPPAGSVIYEQYF
TGTGCCAGCATCCCTCCGGCAGGGTCAGTGATCTACGAGCAGTACTTC
>TRBJ2-1|TRBV9|few|-
CASSPQRQGGYNEQFF
TGTGCCAGCAGCCCCCAGAGGCAGGGGGGTTACAATGAGCAGTTCTTC
>TRBJ1-4|TRBV7-9|-|-
CASSSTEKKLFF
TGTGCCAGCAGCTCGACAGAGAAAAAACTGTTTTTT
>TRBJ2-1|TRBV19|-|-
CASSPTRSVNEQFF
TGTGCCAGTAGCCCCACCAGAAGCGTAAATGAGCAGTTCTTC
>TRBJ2-2|TRBV4-3|-|TRBD2
CASSQQGPGGPGELFF
TGCGCCAGCAGCCAACAGGGACCGGGGGGGCCCGGGGAGCTGTTTTTT
>TRBJ1-6|TRBV28|few|-
CASSFNSVPGHNSPLHF
TGTGCCAGCAGTTTTAACTCGGTCCCAGGGCATAATTCACCCCTCCACTTT
>TRBJ1-5|TRBV6-9|-|-
CASSYFRGNQPQHF
TGTGCCAGCAGTTATTTTCGGGGCAATCAGCCCCAGCATTTT
>TRBJ1-5|TRBV28|-|-
CASSLWESQQPQHF
TGTGCCAGCAGTTTATGGGAGTCGCAGCAGCCCCAGCATTTT
>TRBJ2-1|TRBV7-2|-|-
CASSYGTYTYNEQFF
TGTGCCAGCAGCTACGGGACTTACACCTACAATGAGCAGTTCTTC
>TRBJ2-1|TRBV7-8|-|-
CASTLPAGEAAYNEQFF
TGTGCCAGCACCCTACCTGCCGGGGAGGCCGCCTACAATGAGCAGTTCTTC
>TRBJ2-1|TRBV19|-|TRBD2
CASSIRLAGGGNEQFF
TGTGCCAGTAGTATCCGACTAGCGGGGGGCGGCAATGAGCAGTTCTTC
>TRBJ2-7|TRBV10-1|-|TRBD1
CASSDPGTGAYEQYF
TGCGCCAGCAGTGACCCCGGGACAGGGGCCTACGAGCAGTACTTC
>TRBJ2-2|TRBV28|-|TRBD1
CASSLSGTGRFAGELFF
TGTGCCAGCAGTTTGTCCGGGACAGGTCGATTCGCCGGGGAGCTGTTTTTT
>TRBJ2-3|TRBV9|-|TRBD2
CASSAKGLATSTDTQYF
TGTGCCAGCAGCGCGAAGGGACTAGCGACTAGCACAGATACGCAGTATTTT
>TRBJ2-2|TRBV6-5|-|-
CASSYSDSPNTGELFF
TGTGCCAGCAGTTACTCCGACAGCCCGAACACCGGGGAGCTGTTTTTT
>TRBJ1-4|TRBV7-9|-|-
CSSSLAAGGLGATNEKLFF
TGTTCCAGCAGCTTAGCCGCCGGGGGGCTGGGGGCAACTAATGAAAAACTGTTTTTT
>TRBJ2-3|TRBV18|-|TRBD2
CASSPPGLARVSDTQYF
TGTGCCAGCTCACCACCGGGACTAGCGCGGGTGTCAGATACGCAGTATTTT
>TRBJ2-7|TRBV9|-|TRBD1
CASSTTGVGEQYF
TGTGCCAGCAGCACAACAGGGGTAGGGGAGCAGTACTTC
>TRBJ2-1|TRBV9|-|TRBD2
CASSVWTSPYSYNEQFF
TGTGCCAGCAGCGTCTGGACTAGCCCCTACTCCTACAATGAGCAGTTCTTC
>TRBJ2-2|TRBV4-2|once|TRBD1
CASSHEGTGGSGELFF
TGTGCCAGCAGCCACGAGGGAACAGGGGGCTCGGGGGAGCTGTTTTTT
>TRBJ1-2|TRBV7-8|-|TRBD1
CASSPRDRLYGYTF
TGTGCCAGCAGCCCCCGGGACAGACTCTATGGCTACACCTTC
>TRBJ2-3|TRBV6-5|few|-
CASSYSPGDRTDTQYF
TGTGCCAGCAGTTACTCACCGGGGGATCGCACAGATACGCAGTATTTT
>TRBJ2-4|TRBV29-1|-|TRBD2
CSVGGGSKNIQYF
TGCAGCGTTGGTGGCGGGAGCAAAAACATTCAGTACTTC
>TRBJ2-3|TRBV5-1|-|TRBD2
CASRVREGTDTQYF
TGCGCCAGCAGGGTGCGGGAGGGCACAGATACGCAGTATTTT
>TRBJ1-1|TRBV19|-|TRBD1
CASSPGTVNTEAFF
TGTGCCAGTAGCCCCGGGACAGTGAACACTGAAGCTTTCTTT
>TRBJ1-4|TRBV5-6|-|-
CASWKQERNEKLFF
TGTGCCAGCTGGAAACAGGAGAGAAATGAAAAACTGTTTTTT
>TRBJ2-3|TRBV5-1|-|TRBD2
CASSLAGRTSSDTQYF
TGCGCCAGCAGCTTGGCCGGCAGGACTAGCTCGGATACGCAGTATTTT
>TRBJ2-1|TRBV6-1|-|TRBD2
CASSEAALAGNNEQFF
TGTGCCAGCAGTGAAGCGGCTCTAGCGGGGAACAATGAGCAGTTCTTC
>TRBJ1-6|TRBV6-1|-|TRBD1
CASSEPGQLNSPLHF
TGTGCCAGCAGTGAGCCGGGACAGCTTAATTCACCCCTCCACTTT
>TRBJ2-1|TRBV7-8|few|TRBD2
CASSLGPSGRFNEQFF
TGTGCCAGCAGCTTAGGACCTAGCGGGAGGTTCAATGAGCAGTTCTTC
>TRBJ1-2|TRBV7-9|-|TRBD1
CASSRQGSNYGYTF
TGTGCCAGCAGCCGACAGGGGTCGAACTATGGCTACACCTTC
>TRBJ2-5|TRBV28|-|-
CASSFVQSLQETQYF
TGTGCCAGCAGTTTTGTACAGAGCCTTCAAGAGACCCAGTACTTC
>TRBJ2-1|TRBV7-9|-|-
CSSSLLSRGSYNEQFF
TGTTCCAGCAGCCTTCTAAGTAGAGGGTCCTACAATGAGCAGTTCTTC
>TRBJ2-6|TRBV6-5|-|-
CASSSPGANVLTF
TGTGCCAGCAGTTCTCCTGGGGCCAACGTCCTGACTTTC
>TRBJ2-7|TRBV18|few|TRBD1
CASSPGTGAEQYF
TGTGCCAGCTCACCTGGGACAGGGGCCGAGCAGTACTTC
>TRBJ2-1|TRBV15|-|-
CATSRVISGLYNEQFF
TGTGCCACCAGCAGAGTCATCAGCGGGCTCTACAATGAGCAGTTCTTC
>TRBJ2-7|TRBV2|-|TRBD1
CASSGGTGGPYEQYF
TGTGCCAGCAGTGGGGGAACAGGGGGTCCCTACGAGCAGTACTTC
>TRBJ1-1|TRBV7-6|-|-
CASSSQGMNTEAFF
TGTGCCAGCAGCTCACAGGGCATGAACACTGAAGCTTTCTTT
>TRBJ2-1|TRBV29-1|-|-
CSVDAGTHYNEQFF
TGCAGCGTAGACGCCGGGACACATTACAATGAGCAGTTCTTC
>TRBJ2-4|TRBV19|once|TRBD2
CASGTSGRIAKNIQYF
TGTGCCTCCGGGACTAGCGGGAGGATAGCCAAAAACATTCAGTACTTC
>TRBJ2-1|TRBV11-2|-|-
CASSQRGEQFF
TGTGCCAGCAGTCAAAGGGGCGAGCAGTTCTTC
>TRBJ1-4|TRBV4-3|few|-
CASGRKGATTEKLFF
TGCGCCAGCGGAAGAAAAGGGGCCACGACAGAAAAACTGTTTTTT
>TRBJ2-7|TRBV7-9|-|TRBD1
CASSSDRGRLYEQYF
TGTGCCAGCAGCTCGGACAGGGGGCGACTTTACGAGCAGTACTTC
>TRBJ2-7|TRBV27|-|TRBD1
CASSPYRTGGYEQYF
TGTGCCAGCAGTCCATACAGGACAGGGGGTTACGAGCAGTACTTC
>TRBJ2-7|TRBV4-1|-|TRBD1
CASSQERQGAYEQYF
TGCGCCAGCAGCCAAGAAAGGCAGGGGGCCTACGAGCAGTACTTC